Listed here is a single TCR beta chain. Its specificity is not known. The sample belongs to a study of T cells expressing NK-cell markers. Overall study findings and caveats: NKG2C+ dominant clonotypes from over five donors made up roughly 1.0-7.0% of CD8+ T cells. Similarly, these clonotypes led the CD3+CD56-NKG2C+ fraction as well in a handful of donors.

Germline V gene data show CDR1 as MNHEY and CDR2 as SVGEGT. The CDR3 is 15 amino acids. TCRdb re-called the 5' RACE reads; every CDR3 protein appears as one record, without DNA. There are about half a million distinct CDR3 sequences in the sample, with 1.4% held by the top ten. The sequenced sample was blood T cells: a sorted CD56 or NKG2C T cell subset, CD4+ or CD8+ T cells, or bulk PBMC T cells (not recorded which). The chain employs TRBV6-2 or TRBV6-3 and TRBJ2-2. The sequence came from a woman aged 45-59 years in good health. This CDR3 is CASRVEIVGTGELFF.